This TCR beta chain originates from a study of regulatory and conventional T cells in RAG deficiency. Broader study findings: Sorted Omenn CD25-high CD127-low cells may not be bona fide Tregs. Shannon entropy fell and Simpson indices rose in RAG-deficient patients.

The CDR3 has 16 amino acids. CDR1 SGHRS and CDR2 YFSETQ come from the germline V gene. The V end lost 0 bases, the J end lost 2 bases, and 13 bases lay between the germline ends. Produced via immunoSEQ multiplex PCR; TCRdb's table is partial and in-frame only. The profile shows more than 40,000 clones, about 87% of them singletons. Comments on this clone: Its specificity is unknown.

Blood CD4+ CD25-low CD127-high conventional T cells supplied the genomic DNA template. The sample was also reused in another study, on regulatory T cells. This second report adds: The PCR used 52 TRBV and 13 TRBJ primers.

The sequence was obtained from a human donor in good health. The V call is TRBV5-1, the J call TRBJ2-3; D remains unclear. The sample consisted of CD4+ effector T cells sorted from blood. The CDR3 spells CASSLVGSVSTDTQYF. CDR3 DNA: TGCGCCAGCAGCTTGGTGGGGTCCGTCTCCACAGATACGCAGTATTTT.